The clone carrying this T cell receptor (beta chain) was observed a handful of times. Its antigen is undetermined. The data are from a study of identical twins. General study results and limits: Monozygotic twin pairs showed more out-of-frame TCR alpha sharing than models estimated. Out-of-frame alpha sequences shared by twins were enriched for low generation probability.

The CDR3 extends over 13 amino acids. Germline CDR1 is MGHRA and CDR2 is YSYEKL. The ends were cut back, 0 bases at V and 10 bases at J, with 10 bases in the middle. Template switching added a universal primer site, and cDNA bore unique molecular identifiers. MiXCR, run by TCRdb on the 5' RACE reads, gives a single entry per CDR3 protein. This repertoire shows about 890,000 distinct CDR3 sequences, more than 9% found once; its top ten account for roughly 1.6%. Only healthy Caucasians were enrolled as donors. Separately, the same data were catalogued under a study of yellow fever vaccine responses in identical twins.

The source material was PBMCs. The chain couples TRBV4-1 to TRBJ2-1; weak D call: TRBD1 (5 bases). This sequence was found in a woman aged 18-30 years in good health. The CDR3 region has the DNA TGCGCCAGCAGCCAAGATCCAGGGAAAGAGCAGTTCTTC. Its protein product is CASSQDPGKEQFF.